This T cell receptor beta chain derives from a study of cytomegalovirus exposure and HLA in healthy donors. Whole-study results and caveats: Links to common viral pathogens appeared, in a later analysis, for several of the most significant clusters. The listing of 150 or so TCR beta chains classed them as cytomegalovirus-associated.

The V and J ends lost 6 bases and 5 bases respectively, with 13 bases between them. Germline loops: CDR1 MNHEY, CDR2 SMNVEV (reference sequence). This CDR3 region has 14 residues. Both 60 Vbeta primers and 13 Jbeta primers went into the PCR. TCRdb's table, derived via immunoSEQ multiplex PCR, lists solely in-frame clones and lacks some. The sample lists roughly 97,000 clones; about a tenth were seen once. Remarks on this clone: What it recognizes is unknown.

This TCR was recovered from a man in his forties in good health and CMV-seropositive. Sequenced material: PBMCs. The chain uses TRBV27 and TRBJ2-2; tentatively, D is TRBD1 (7 bases). The DNA for the CDR3 is TGTGCCAGCAGCCTACAGGGGAGGACCGGGGAGCTGTTTTTT. It is translated as CASSLQGRTGELFF.